The clone carrying this T cell receptor (beta chain) came up a few times. Its target is not known. This sample is part of a study of identical twins. Overall study results and limits: The more abundant beta clonotypes in cord blood had fewer insertions, and memory repertoires did not show this. Analyses based on zero insertions could be partly confounded by invariant MAIT and iNKT cells. In beta out-of-frame sequences, the excess sharing between twins was weaker.

TCRdb reprocessed the 5' RACE reads via MiXCR and lists one record per CDR3 protein. This sample has about 430,000 distinct CDR3 sequences; about 18% occur once, and the top ten carry approximately 12%. The donors were all healthy and Caucasian. The CDR3 length is 15 residues. Germline loops: CDR1 MDHEN, CDR2 SYDVKM. The ends lost 4 bases at V and 5 bases at J; junction bases unmatched: 6. The sample taken for sequencing was naive T cells sorted from blood. V gene TRBV28 combines with J gene TRBJ2-2, with 8 bases fitting TRBD1. This TCR came from a man aged 45-60 years in good health. The CDR3 sequence: CASSSRTGSTGELFF. The CDR3 region has the DNA TGTGCCAGCAGTTCACGGACAGGGAGTACCGGGGAGCTGTTTTTT.